These 16 T cell receptor beta chains originate from one sample sequenced in a study of cytomegalovirus exposure and HLA in healthy donors listed by TCRdb under 2017. Library preparation used the immunoSEQ multiplex PCR assay. For the multiplex PCR, a mixture combining 60 forward primers for TCR Vbeta segments and 13 reverse primers for TCR Jbeta segments was used. Here the immuneACCESS table is served through TCRdb, limited to in-frame sequences with V and J called. Missing clones are a known gap in these copies; in checked studies unresolved V genes cover under half, and the rest lacks a known reason. The table for this sample lists under 200,000 clones; roughly 79% of them were counted only once. The ten largest clones capture 7% of the sample. The sample taken for sequencing was PBMCs. The receptors originated from a woman aged 40 to 49 in good health and CMV-seropositive.

This clone turned up a few times. The rearrangement links TRBV6-1 to TRBJ2-7; D call uncertain. V lost 7 bases, J lost 0 bases, and 4 bases lay in between. The CDR3 runs to 11 residues. The germline V gene encodes CDR1 MNHNS and CDR2 SASEGT. This chain's CDR3 is CASTLSYEQYF. Here the CDR3 DNA reads TGTGCCAGCACCCTCTCCTACGAGCAGTACTTC.

The chain is built from TRBV7-2 and TRBJ1-4; D gene ambiguous. CDR1 is SGHTA, CDR2 FQGNSA, per germline. Deletions cut 5 bases from V and 12 bases from J, with 13 bases between. CDR3 length equals 12 residues. The CDR3 loop is CASSNLLGELFF. In DNA form, the CDR3 reads TGTGCCAGCAGCAACCTTCTAGGAGAACTGTTTTTT.

In nucleotides, the CDR3 is TGTGCCTGGAGCCGTCAAAACAGGGCTGCTAATGAAAAACTGTTTTTT. Residues: CAWSRQNRAANEKLFF. This chain uses TRBV30 with TRBJ1-4; D perhaps matches TRBD1 (6 bases). This CDR3 has 16 residues. With 3 bases removed from V and 3 bases from J, the gap between germline ends came to 17 bases. CDR1 and CDR2 (germline): GTSNPN, SVGIG (reference sequence).

The gene calls are TRBV6-6 and TRBJ1-1; D might be TRBD1 (5 bases). The V gene's germline CDR1 is MNHNY and CDR2 SVGAGI (reference sequence). The V and J ends lost 6 bases and 3 bases respectively, with 11 bases between them. The CDR3 contains 13 residues. The CDR3 DNA sequence: TGTGCCAGCAGCCTTGACAGTTACACTGAAGCTTTCTTT. This gives the protein CASSLDSYTEAFF.

The chain links TRBV7-8 to TRBJ1-1; a weak D match, TRBD1 (6 bases). Trimming took 5 bases from V and 2 from J, leaving 24 bases between them. The CDR3 consists of 18 residues. Per germline, CDR1 SGHVS and CDR2 FQNEAQ. CDR3 sequence (DNA): TGTGCCAGCAGCACGTATGTCAGGGGCCGGATTAAAAACACTGAAGCTTTCTTT. Its protein product is CASSTYVRGRIKNTEAFF.

The chain has TRBV12-2 and TRBJ2-4; the D call in the table, TRBD2, was not verified against the DNA. TRBV12-2 is labeled a pseudogene. CDR3 size: 13 residues. CDR3 in amino acids: CASRAAPKNIQYF. For the CDR3, the DNA is TGTGCAAGTCGCGCGGCGCCCAAAAACATTCAGTACTTC.

This clone was seen a few times. This chain links TRBV11-2 with TRBJ1-2, with a weak D call TRBD1 (5 bases). The V gene lost 5 bases and the J gene lost 8 bases, with 18 bases spanning the gap. The CDR3 contains 14 residues. CDR1 and CDR2 from the germline V gene are SGHAT and FQNNGV. In DNA form, the CDR3 reads TGTGCCAGCAGCCCCCCACCCGGGCAGGGAGGCTACACCTTC. Encoded protein: CASSPPPGQGGYTF.

A remark on this clone: A read error may account for a junction end that differs from germline. J is TRBJ1-6 and V is TRBV7-8; 7 bases map to TRBD1. This CDR3 comprises 14 residues. Germline V gives CDR1 SGHVS, CDR2 FQNEAQ. CDR3 coding DNA: TGTGCCAGCAGCTCTAGACAGGGATATTCATCCCTCCACTTT. It yields the protein CASSSRQGYSSLHF.

The genes are TRBV7-9 and TRBJ1-2; D might be TRBD1 (5 bases). Trimming took 3 bases from V and 6 from J, leaving 14 bases between them. The CDR3 is 14 amino acids. Germline CDR1 and CDR2: SEHNR and FQNEAQ (reference sequence). CDR3 bases: TGTGCCAGCAGCTTGGCGACAGTGAACGATGGCTACACCTTC. Its translation is CASSLATVNDGYTF.

The V and J genes are TRBV30 and TRBJ2-1, with 10 bases fitting TRBD1. From germline, CDR1 is GTSNPN and CDR2 SVGIG (reference sequence). The CDR3 totals 16 residues. V was pared by 2 bases and J by 6 bases, with 10 bases of the junction left unmatched. The CDR3: CAWSPYRGTGVNEQFF. For the CDR3, the DNA is TGTGCCTGGAGTCCCTACAGGGGGACAGGGGTCAATGAGCAGTTCTTC.

The chain has TRBV5-1 and TRBJ1-1; 7 bases are shared with TRBD1. The germline V gene encodes CDR1 SGHRS and CDR2 YFSETQ. V shed 3 bases and J 0 bases; nucleotides not matched to a gene: 2. The CDR3 is 14 residues long. The CDR3 loop reads CASSSGQMNTEAFF. The CDR3 DNA follows: TGCGCCAGCAGCTCGGGACAGATGAACACTGAAGCTTTCTTT.

The CDR3 sequence: CASSSGGGGDYGYTF. CDR3 nucleotide sequence: TGTGCCAGCAGTTCAGGGGGCGGGGGAGACTATGGCTACACCTTC. This chain uses TRBV6-5 with TRBJ1-2; 8 bases agree with TRBD1. J gave up 3 bases and V 4 bases, and 7 bases lay outside the gene matches. This CDR3 spans 15 amino acids. CDR1 and CDR2 (germline): MNHEY, SVGAGI.

The V gene is TRBV27, the J gene TRBJ1-1, with 8 nucleotides matching TRBD1. This CDR3 has 14 residues. J gave up 5 bases and V 5 bases, and 7 bases lay outside the gene matches. Germline loops: CDR1 MNHEY, CDR2 SMNVEV (reference sequence). Written as DNA, the CDR3 is TGTGCCAGCAGTGGACAGGGCCTGGGGACTGAAGCTTTCTTT. It yields the protein CASSGQGLGTEAFF.

This chain uses TRBV25-1 with TRBJ1-4; D remains ambiguous. V was pared by 4 bases and J by 8 bases, with 8 bases between. There are 12 residues in the CDR3. The V gene's germline CDR1 is MGHDK and CDR2 SYGVNS. Here the CDR3 reads CASSGGGEKLFF. CDR3 bases: TGTGCCAGCAGTGGAGGAGGCGAAAAACTGTTTTTT.

This chain links TRBV9 with TRBJ2-5, with 9 nucleotides matching TRBD1. The CDR3 consists of 16 residues. V lost 5 bases to trimming and J lost 2 bases; unmatched junction nucleotides: 10. Germline V gene sequence: CDR1 SGDLS, CDR2 YYNGEE. CDR3 in amino acids: CASSEQGAQVQETQYF. CDR3 in DNA: TGTGCCAGCAGTGAACAGGGGGCGCAGGTGCAAGAGACCCAGTACTTC.

The V gene is TRBV15, the J gene TRBJ1-1; TRBD1 agrees at 8 bases. CDR1 LNHNV and CDR2 YYDKDF come from the germline V gene (reference sequence). The CDR3 length is 15 residues. V shed 3 bases, J shed 1 base, and the junction held 4 bases outside the gene matches. The CDR3 reads CATSRDRAGNTEAFF. The CDR3 DNA is TGTGCCACCAGCAGGGACAGGGCTGGGAACACTGAAGCTTTCTTT.